This T cell receptor beta chain was retrieved from a study of shared clonotypes between healthy human individuals. Study findings and constraints: The diversity represented, both genetic and in exposure history, was limited by few donors. Non-shared clonotypes displayed generation probabilities falling below those of clonotypes present in all four donors.

Between the trimmed V and J ends, which lost 6 bases and 6 bases, there was a span of 24 bases. The CDR3 runs to 16 residues. Germline V lookup: CDR1 MDHEN, CDR2 SYDVKM. At deep level, the assay was performed. Several immunoSEQ plates received, in even portions, the genomic DNA of each subset. Profiling relied on immunoSEQ multiplex PCR, and the TCRdb table lists in-frame clones only, not all of them. The sample holds almost 750,000 clones, roughly 72% seen once. Concerning this clone: Its specificity is not known.

The chain links TRBV28 to TRBJ2-7, with unresolved D. The source material was memory CD4+ T cells sorted from blood. Subset denoted: CD45RA-negative fraction. The sequence derives from a woman in her twenties or thirties in good health. The CDR3 coding sequence is TGTGCCAGCAGAAGCCCGTCGTCACCCCGGCGGAGCGAGCAGTACTTC. Amino acids: CASRSPSSPRRSEQYF.